One and the same sample provided the 3 T cell receptor beta chains below, sequenced in a study of T cell changes during pregnancy in multiple sclerosis. Measured with immunoSEQ multiplex PCR; TCRdb has only the in-frame clones, and not every one. The repertoire includes more than 45,000 clones, 93% of them detected once, and more than 3% sits in the top ten. Material: CD8+ T cells from peripheral blood mononuclear cells, obtained in the second trimester of pregnancy. The receptors derive from a female donor with multiple sclerosis, enrolled in a pregnancy study.

The CDR3 nucleotides are TGTGCCAGCAGTGTTGCGGGGTCTAGCACAGATACGCAGTATTTT. Encoded protein: CASSVAGSSTDTQYF. The chain links TRBV6-4 to TRBJ2-3, with a possible D match to TRBD2 (6 bases). Germline lookup yields CDR1 MRHNA and CDR2 SNTAGT. The V end was cut by 4 bases, the J end by 0 bases, with 11 bases between. CDR3 length equals 15 residues.

The chain has TRBV6-4 and TRBJ2-2, with 9 bases aligning to TRBD1. The CDR3 covers 17 residues. The V segment lost 2 bases and the J segment 0 bases; nucleotides outside the gene matches: 4. In germline, CDR1 is MRHNA, CDR2 SNTAGT. The CDR3 sequence: CASSDVGQGANTGELFF. CDR3 nucleotides: TGTGCCAGCAGTGACGTGGGACAGGGTGCGAACACCGGGGAGCTGTTTTTT.

The chain joins TRBV5-8 to TRBJ2-7, with D perhaps matching TRBD2 (6 bases). CDR1 is SGHTS, CDR2 YDEGEE, per germline. This CDR3 is 11 amino acids long. V lost 4 bases and J 4 bases, leaving 6 bases between the germline ends. The CDR3 loop reads CASSAGYEQYF. CDR3 DNA sequence: TGTGCCAGCAGCGCGGGATACGAGCAGTACTTC.